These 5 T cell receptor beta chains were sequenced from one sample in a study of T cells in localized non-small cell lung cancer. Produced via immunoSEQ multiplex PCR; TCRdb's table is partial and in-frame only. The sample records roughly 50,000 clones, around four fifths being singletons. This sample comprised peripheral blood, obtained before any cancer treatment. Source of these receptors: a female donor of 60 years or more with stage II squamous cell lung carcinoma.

Here the CDR3 reads CASSQQGARTGELFF. In DNA, the CDR3 is TGTGCCAGCAGCCAACAGGGGGCGAGGACCGGGGAGCTGTTTTTT. The chain links TRBV2 to TRBJ2-2, with 9 bases aligning to TRBD1. The ends lost 6 bases at V and 5 bases at J; junction bases unmatched: 7. Germline assignment: CDR1 SNHLY and CDR2 FYNNEI. This CDR3 spans 15 amino acids.

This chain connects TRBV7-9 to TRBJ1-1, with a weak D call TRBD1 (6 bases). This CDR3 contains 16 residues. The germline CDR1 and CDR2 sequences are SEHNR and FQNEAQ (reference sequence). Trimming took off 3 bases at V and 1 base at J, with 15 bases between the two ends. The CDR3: CASSLGVGGPNTEAFF. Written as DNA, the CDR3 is TGTGCCAGCAGCTTGGGTGTAGGGGGGCCGAACACTGAAGCTTTCTTT.

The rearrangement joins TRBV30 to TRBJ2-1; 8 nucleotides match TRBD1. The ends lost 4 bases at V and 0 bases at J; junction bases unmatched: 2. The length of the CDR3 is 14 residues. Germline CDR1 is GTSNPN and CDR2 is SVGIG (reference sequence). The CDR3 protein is CAWKGTGSYNEQFF. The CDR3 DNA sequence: TGTGCCTGGAAAGGGACAGGCTCCTACAATGAGCAGTTCTTC.

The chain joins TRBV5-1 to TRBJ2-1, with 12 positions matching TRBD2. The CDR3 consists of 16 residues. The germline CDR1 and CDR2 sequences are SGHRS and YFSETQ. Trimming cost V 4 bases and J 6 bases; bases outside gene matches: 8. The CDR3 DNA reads TGCGCCAGCAGCCCCGGACTAGCGGGGACCCCCAATGAGCAGTTCTTC. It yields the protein CASSPGLAGTPNEQFF.

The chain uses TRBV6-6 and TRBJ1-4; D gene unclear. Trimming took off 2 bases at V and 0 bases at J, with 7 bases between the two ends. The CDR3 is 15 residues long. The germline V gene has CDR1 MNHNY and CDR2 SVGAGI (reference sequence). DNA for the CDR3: TGTGCCAGCAGTTACCGGACCCCAACTAATGAAAAACTGTTTTTT. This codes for CASSYRTPTNEKLFF.